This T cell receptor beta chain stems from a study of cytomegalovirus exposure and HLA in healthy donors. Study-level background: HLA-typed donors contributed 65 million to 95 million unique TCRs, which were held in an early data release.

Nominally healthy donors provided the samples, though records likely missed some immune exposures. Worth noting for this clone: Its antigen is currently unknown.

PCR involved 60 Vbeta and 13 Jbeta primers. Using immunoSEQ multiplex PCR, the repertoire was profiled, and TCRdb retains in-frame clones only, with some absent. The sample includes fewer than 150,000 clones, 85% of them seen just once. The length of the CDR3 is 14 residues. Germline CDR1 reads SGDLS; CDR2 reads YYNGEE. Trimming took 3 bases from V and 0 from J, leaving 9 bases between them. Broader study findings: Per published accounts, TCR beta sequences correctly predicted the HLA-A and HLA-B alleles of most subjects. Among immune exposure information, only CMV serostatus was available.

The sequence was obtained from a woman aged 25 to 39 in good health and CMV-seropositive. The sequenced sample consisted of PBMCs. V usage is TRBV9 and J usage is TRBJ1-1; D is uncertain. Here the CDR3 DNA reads TGTGCCAGCAGCGAGAGGCCAATGAACACTGAAGCTTTCTTT. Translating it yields CASSERPMNTEAFF. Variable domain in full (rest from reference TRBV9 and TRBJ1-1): DSGVTQTPKHLITATGQRVTLRCSPRSGDLSVYWYQQSLDQGLQFLIQYYNGEERAKGNILERFSAQQFPDLHSELNLSSLELGDSALYFCASSERPMNTEAFFGQGTRLTVV.